Listed below are T cell receptor beta chains from one sample, sequenced in a study of CD8 T cells in Susac syndrome. A single record per CDR3 protein comes from TCRdb applying MiXCR to the immunoSEQ multiplex PCR reads. The sample has about 190,000 distinct CDR3 sequences, approximately 95% seen once. Material for sequencing was CD8+ T cells from PBMCs. The receptors originated from a human donor with Susac syndrome. The CDR3 runs from the conserved cysteine through the conserved F or W. The order of the fields is D gene, V gene, J gene, clone size, CDR3 DNA, CDR3 protein. A D gene is named only where the DNA matches it firmly. Rows give clone size only sometimes, using once, few, many, or a class for an expanded clone.

>TRBD1|TRBV2|TRBJ1-6|once
TGTGCCAGCAGTGAAGCGCTACCCGGGACAGGTTTAAATTCACCCCTCCACTTT
CASSEALPGTGLNSPLHF
>TRBD1|TRBV5-1|TRBJ1-6|-
TGCGCCAGCAGCTCGGGGACAGAACGAAATTCACCCCTCCACTTT
CASSSGTERNSPLHF
>TRBD2|TRBV6-1|TRBJ2-2|-
TGTGCCAGCAGTCCTAGCGGGAGGGGAGGCACCGGGGAGCTGTTTTTT
CASSPSGRGGTGELFF
>TRBD1|TRBV5-1|TRBJ1-1|-
TGCGCCAGCAGCTTTCGGGAGGGGGCTGGAGTGAACACTGAAGCTTTCTTT
CASSFREGAGVNTEAFF
>TRBD2|TRBV5-1|TRBJ2-3|-
TGCGCCAGCAGCTTGAAACTAGCGGAGGGAGATACGCAGTATTTT
CASSLKLAEGDTQYF
>-|TRBV5-4|TRBJ2-1|-
TGTGCCAGTTATCCCCGAGGGAAGGGCAATGAGCAGTTCTTC
CASYPRGKGNEQFF
>TRBD1|TRBV4-1|TRBJ2-3|-
TGCGCCAGCAGCCACCCTGGGACAGGGGGCTGGACAGATACGCAGTATTTT
CASSHPGTGGWTDTQYF
>TRBD1|TRBV27|TRBJ2-1|-
TGTGCCAGCAGTTCGACAGGGTACAATGAGCAGTTCTTC
CASSSTGYNEQFF
>-|TRBV19|TRBJ1-1|-
TGTGCCAGTAGTATATTCGGGAACACTGAAGCTTTCTTT
CASSIFGNTEAFF
>TRBD2|TRBV12-3/TRBV12-4|TRBJ2-3|-
TGTGCCAGCAGTTTACGCGGGGGGGAGAATACGCAGTATTTT
CASSLRGGENTQYF